Sequencing of this T cell receptor beta chain was carried out in a study of blood T cell repertoires in COVID-19. Study at large: The United States, Italy and Spain were the sources of the acute and convalescent COVID-19 samples. The analysed material was cDNA or gDNA that came from T cells, B-cell-depleted T cells, or PBMCs.

This clone was picked up a small number of times. Per the original methods: Reference gene primer amplification gave nucleated cell count estimates. TCRdb keeps only in-frame clones here, not all; method: immunoSEQ multiplex PCR. Clonal size and the V and J genes are those of that table, whereas D and trimming came from the DNA. This sample yields about 240,000 clones, of which roughly 80% are seen a single time; roughly a tenth belongs to the top ten. CDR3 length: 13 amino acids. Germline V gives CDR1 MNHNS, CDR2 SASEGT. V lost 2 bases to trimming and J lost 7 bases, with 6 bases between them. This clonotype originated in a woman older than 75 with acute or convalescent COVID-19. Sequenced sample: peripheral blood. J is TRBJ1-6 and V is TRBV6-1; no reliable D call. The CDR3 DNA reads as TGTGCCAGCAGTGAATCCCTAAATTCACCCCTCCACTTT. It specifies CASSESLNSPLHF.